Listed below are T cell receptor beta chains from one sample, sequenced in a study of blood T cell repertoires in COVID-19. Measured with immunoSEQ multiplex PCR; TCRdb has only the in-frame clones, and not every one. The repertoire consists of 450,000 to 500,000 clones, with around 85% occurring once and the leading ten covering 3.2%. Sequencing input: peripheral blood. Source of these receptors: a human donor in a cohort sampled during active COVID-19. Both conserved end residues are trimmed from each CDR3.

len	v_gene	j_gene	CDR3aa
13	TRBV6-2/TRBV6-3	TRBJ2-3	ASSYRGLAGDTQY
12	TRBV21-1	TRBJ2-3	ASSKDPCGDTQY
11	TRBV10-3	TRBJ1-2	AISEYRSNGYT
12	TRBV11-2	TRBJ1-2	ASSLTRVVYGYT
13	TRBV5-5	TRBJ2-2	ASSLWDMNSGELF
13	TRBV6-5	TRBJ2-5	ASSFLTRGVGAQY
12	TRBV29-1	TRBJ2-3	SGLLAGATDTQY
13	TRBV14	TRBJ1-2	ASSQDLRHYNGYT
12	TRBV4-3	TRBJ1-1	ASSQVRGGTEAF
14	TRBV7-8	TRBJ2-7	ASSLFPSGSNSEQY
12	TRBV27	TRBJ1-2	ASSRDRENYGYT
13	TRBV30	TRBJ1-4	AWGPAGATNEKLF
11	TRBV6-5	TRBJ2-3	ASSNPAGDTQY
12	TRBV28	TRBJ2-7	ASRQTGVFDEQY
13	TRBV2	TRBJ2-1	ASSERGQIYNEQF
11	TRBV10-3	TRBJ1-6	AAGGGLDSPLH
13	TRBV15	TRBJ2-3	ATSSSGDRRDTQY
9	TRBV2	TRBJ2-1	ASSAGSTEF
14	TRBV24-1	TRBJ2-3	ATSDPNGEGTDTQY
14	TRBV7-2	TRBJ2-2	ASSITGTVSAGELF
14	TRBV9	TRBJ2-1	ASSVASTSGMNEQF
12	TRBV29-1	TRBJ1-5	SVVIGNSNQPQH
10	TRBV10-3	TRBJ2-7	AVNKQGGEQY
13	TRBV6-1	TRBJ2-7	ASSESLYSLYEQY
11	TRBV9	TRBJ2-3	ASSQGVADTQY
14	TRBV7-8	TRBJ2-3	ASSPGLAGVGDTQY
17	TRBV3-1/TRBV3-2	TRBJ2-1	ASSQEGPGSGFSYNEQF
14	TRBV5-1	TRBJ2-1	ASTTGRDYSYNEQF
14	TRBV7-2	TRBJ2-7	ASSLALGQGLHEQY
12	TRBV5-6	TRBJ1-1	ASSRGTGNTEAF
14	TRBV12-5	TRBJ2-5	ASGLVTWGNQETQY
14	TRBV18	TRBJ1-5	ASSAFQGGSNQPQH
16	TRBV7-9	TRBJ2-6	ASSLGVSVTSGANVLT
10	TRBV27	TRBJ2-7	ASSPSSNEQY
12	TRBV2	TRBJ2-2	ASRDSSITGELF
13	TRBV7-3	TRBJ2-1	ASSPHSGELGEQF
13	TRBV5-8	TRBJ2-3	ASSSIVVVTDTQY
12	TRBV18	TRBJ2-1	ASSREGQENEQF
11	TRBV29-1	TRBJ2-1	SVNAVGSYEQF
13	TRBV7-2	TRBJ1-5	ASSSGRGANQPQH
16	TRBV28	TRBJ1-1	ASSLYSSTGGERAEAF
11	TRBV3-1/TRBV3-2	TRBJ2-7	ASSHGTSGSPF
12	TRBV15	TRBJ2-5	ATSGGQPQETQY
14	TRBV6-5	TRBJ2-1	ASSYSSGRAGNEQF
12	TRBV30	TRBJ1-4	AGCLTGGNEKLF
13	TRBV19	TRBJ2-1	ASTLLAGGPGEQF
12	TRBV18	TRBJ2-7	ASSPYKDSYEQY
14	TRBV27	TRBJ2-6	ASTVRGTAGANVLT
13	TRBV9	TRBJ1-3	ASSVEGSSGNTIY
13	TRBV19	TRBJ2-3	ASSWEGSSTDTQY
14	TRBV5-4	TRBJ2-3	ASSLNTGARTDTQY
13	TRBV4-3	TRBJ1-1	ASSQSRGLGTEAF
11	TRBV5-6	TRBJ1-1	ASSLGGTGEAF
14	TRBV28	TRBJ1-1	ATFSTGTGVDTEAF